The 14 T cell receptor beta chains listed next were all sequenced from one sample in a study of blood T cell repertoires in COVID-19. Profiling relied on immunoSEQ multiplex PCR, and the TCRdb table lists in-frame clones only, not all of them. The sample has 140,000 to 150,000 clones; 75% to 90% are singletons. Sequenced sample: peripheral blood. All receptors derive from a woman aged 55-75 years with active COVID-19.

V is TRBV6-4 and J is TRBJ1-1, with TRBD1 matching over 7 bases. V trimming: 7 bases; J trimming: 3 bases; junction bases outside the gene matches: 17. CDR1 and CDR2 from the germline V gene are MRHNA and SNTAGT. The CDR3 extends over 17 amino acids. The CDR3 sequence: CASTGQDKIHKDTEAFF. The CDR3, as DNA: TGTGCCAGCACCGGACAGGACAAAATACATAAGGACACTGAAGCTTTCTTT.

V and J are TRBV10-3 and TRBJ2-2; tentatively, D is TRBD2 (6 bases). Germline lookup yields CDR1 ENHRY and CDR2 SYGVKD. This CDR3 has 21 residues. The V and J ends lost 3 bases and 5 bases respectively, with 31 bases between them. This CDR3 reads CAISEPPGGTRKDSRTGELFF. CDR3 nucleotides: TGTGCCATCAGTGAACCCCCCGGGGGAACCAGGAAAGATAGCCGAACCGGGGAGCTGTTTTTT.

The chain couples TRBV18 to TRBJ1-1; tentative D call: TRBD1 (6 bases). Germline CDR1 KGHSH, CDR2 LQKENI. Trimming cost V 3 bases and J 1 base, with 12 bases left between them. The CDR3 totals 15 residues. CDR3 region: CASSPWTEKNTEAFF. CDR3 nucleotides: TGTGCCAGCTCACCTTGGACAGAGAAGAACACTGAAGCTTTCTTT.

The rearrangement joins TRBV9 to TRBJ2-5, with 12 positions matching TRBD2. The V gene end was trimmed by 4 bases and the J gene end by 2 bases; junction bases not matched to a gene: 6. The CDR3 extends over 16 amino acids. Germline values: CDR1 SGDLS, CDR2 YYNGEE. As DNA, the CDR3 is TGTGCCAGCAGCCTATCTAGCGGGAGGGTACAAGAGACCCAGTACTTC. Its translation: CASSLSSGRVQETQYF.

The chain has TRBV4-1 and TRBJ2-7; TRBD2 agrees at 8 bases. Losses at the gene ends were 6 bases for V and 3 bases for J; bases not matched to a gene: 16. The germline V gene has CDR1 MGHRA and CDR2 YSYEKL. This CDR3 is 17 amino acids long. The CDR3 here is CASSGPPWSGSGYEQYF. The CDR3 coding sequence is TGCGCCAGCAGTGGCCCCCCGTGGAGCGGGAGTGGCTACGAGCAGTACTTC.

The chain employs TRBV6-5 and TRBJ1-1, with 8 positions matching TRBD1. V trimming: 0 bases; J trimming: 7 bases; junction bases outside the gene matches: 1. Germline V lookup: CDR1 MNHEY, CDR2 SVGAGI. The CDR3 contains 13 residues. The CDR3 region is CASSYSGQGEAFF. CDR3 sequence (DNA): TGTGCCAGCAGTTACTCAGGACAGGGTGAAGCTTTCTTT.

J is TRBJ2-2 and V is TRBV7-2, with 7 bases that match TRBD1. V lost 5 bases to trimming and J lost 4 bases; unmatched junction nucleotides: 7. Germline CDR1 is SGHTA and CDR2 is FQGNSA. CDR3 length: 15 amino acids. CDR3: CASSPAQGITGELFF. The DNA for the CDR3 is TGTGCCAGCAGCCCGGCACAGGGGATCACCGGGGAGCTGTTTTTT.

The genes are TRBV12-3 or TRBV12-4 and TRBJ2-5, with D uncertain. This CDR3 comprises 11 residues. V lost 5 bases and J lost 2, with 3 bases in between. CDR3 nucleotide sequence: TGTGCCAGCAGTCAGCAAGAGACCCAGTACTTC. Translated, it gives CASSQQETQYF.

V is TRBV28 and J is TRBJ2-3, with TRBD2 matching 11 bases. The CDR3 is 16 amino acids. In germline, CDR1 is MDHEN, CDR2 SYDVKM. V lost 4 bases and J lost 6; bases outside the gene matches: 9. CDR3 nucleotide sequence: TGTGCCAGCAGTTCCCCGGGACTAGCGGAGGGCGATACGCAGTATTTT. It translates to CASSSPGLAEGDTQYF.

V is TRBV10-3 and J is TRBJ2-2, with D perhaps TRBD2 (7 bases). Germline lookup yields CDR1 ENHRY and CDR2 SYGVKD. Trimming took 8 bases from V and 7 from J, leaving 17 bases between them. The CDR3 has 14 amino acids. CDR3 amino acids: CAIWAGAGDGELFF. CDR3 in DNA: TGTGCCATCTGGGCGGGGGCCGGGGACGGGGAGCTGTTTTTT.

This clone was detected only once. The chain is built from TRBV18 and TRBJ2-4, with D hard to call. CDR3 length equals 14 residues. The V gene lost 6 bases and the J gene lost 0 bases, with 9 bases spanning the gap. Per the germline V gene, CDR1 is KGHSH and CDR2 is LQKENI. Here the CDR3 reads CASSSELAKNIQYF. The CDR3 nucleotides read TGTGCCAGCTCCTCCGAACTAGCCAAAAACATTCAGTACTTC.

The chain recombines TRBV2 with TRBJ2-1; D remains ambiguous. This CDR3 spans 11 amino acids. Germline lookup yields CDR1 SNHLY and CDR2 FYNNEI. The germline V and J ends were trimmed by 4 bases and 14 bases, with 12 bases remaining between them. For the CDR3, the DNA is TGTGCCAGCAGTGGAAGCCCCCGGGAGTTCTTC. This gives the protein CASSGSPREFF.

The rearrangement uses TRBV9 and TRBJ1-1, with 10 bases lining up with TRBD1. The germline CDR1 and CDR2 sequences are SGDLS and YYNGEE. The CDR3 is made up of 15 amino acids. With V trimmed by 3 bases and J by 1 base, 3 bases remained unmatched. CDR3 loop: CASSAGDRGNTEAFF. The CDR3 DNA sequence: TGTGCCAGCAGCGCCGGGGACAGGGGGAACACTGAAGCTTTCTTT.

The chain is built from TRBV6-2 or TRBV6-3 and TRBJ2-1, with 7 positions matching TRBD2. The CDR3 spans 16 residues. After removal of 6 bases from V and 8 bases from J, the junction contained 16 bases not matched to a gene. CDR1 MNHEY and CDR2 SVGEGT come from the germline V gene. The CDR3 DNA is TGTGCCAGCAGCCAGGCGGGGGATGTAAGTTGGGATGAGCAGTTCTTC. It is translated as CASSQAGDVSWDEQFF.